The 15 T cell receptor beta chains given below trace back to one sample, sequenced in a study of identical twins. Each CDR3 protein is one row after TCRdb ran MiXCR on the 5' RACE reads. This table holds about 700,000 distinct CDR3 sequences, 8.6% found once. The same data also contributed to another study, on yellow fever vaccine responses in identical twins.

The sequenced sample was PBMCs. The receptors derive from a woman under 30 in good health.

This clonotype was counted a few times. The chain carries TRBV7-9 and TRBJ1-5; perhaps TRBD1 as D (5 bases). The germline CDR1 and CDR2 sequences are SEHNR and FQNEAQ (reference sequence). The CDR3 runs 11 residues. Deletions cut 8 bases from V and 6 bases from J, with 8 bases between. CDR3 DNA sequence: TGTGCCAGCGGGGCGTCTCAGCCCCAGCATTTT. Protein: CASGASQPQHF.

This clonotype showed up many times. The chain carries TRBV7-9 and TRBJ2-7; D might be TRBD1 (5 bases). Per the germline V gene, CDR1 is SEHNR and CDR2 is FQNEAQ (reference sequence). The V and J ends lost 3 bases and 1 base respectively, with 19 bases between them. The CDR3 runs to 17 residues. The DNA of the CDR3 is TGTGCCAGCAGCTTCTCCTATCCTGGGGCTGGGTCCTACGAGCAGTACTTC. Amino acid sequence: CASSFSYPGAGSYEQYF.

This clonotype was picked up many times. The V and J genes are TRBV7-9 and TRBJ2-2; tentatively, D is TRBD2 (6 bases). The V gene's germline CDR1 is SEHNR and CDR2 FQNEAQ (reference sequence). Trimming removed 5 bases at V and 2 bases at J, with 15 bases between. This CDR3 has 16 residues. CDR3 amino acids: CASSGTGGANTGELFF. The CDR3 DNA follows: TGTGCCAGCAGCGGAACGGGCGGGGCCAACACCGGGGAGCTGTTTTTT.

This clonotype has a count of ten or more. V gene TRBV5-6 combines with J gene TRBJ2-5, with D possibly being TRBD2 (7 bases). Trimming left V 4 bases short and J 4 bases short, with 20 bases between. This CDR3 has 16 amino acids. CDR1 and CDR2 from the germline V gene are SGHDT and YYEEEE. This CDR3 reads CASSIGGGATRETQYF. Written as DNA, the CDR3 is TGTGCCAGCAGCATAGGAGGGGGGGCGACACGAGAGACCCAGTACTTC.

This clonotype was observed many times. The chain couples TRBV12-3 or TRBV12-4 to TRBJ1-5, with D uncertain. Trimming cost V 3 bases and J 3 bases, with 9 bases left between them. The CDR3 length is 14 residues. The CDR3 region has the DNA TGTGCCAGCAGTTTCCGGGGATACAATCAGCCCCAGCATTTT. Translating it yields CASSFRGYNQPQHF.

In this sample, this clonotype turned up many times. The chain carries TRBV12-3 or TRBV12-4 and TRBJ1-1; D unclear. Deletions cut 6 bases from V and 0 bases from J, with 11 bases between. CDR3 length: 14 amino acids. The CDR3, as DNA: TGTGCCAGCAGCCCCCAGCCCATGAACACTGAAGCTTTCTTT. This translates into CASSPQPMNTEAFF.

The J gene is TRBJ2-7, the V gene TRBV6-5; D remains unclear. This CDR3 spans 11 amino acids. V was cut by 5 bases and J by 6 bases, with 8 bases left in between. Germline loops: CDR1 MNHEY, CDR2 SVGAGI. The CDR3, as DNA: TGTGCCAGCAGTCAAATGGGCGAGCAGTACTTC. Protein product: CASSQMGEQYF.

The V and J genes are TRBV5-1 and TRBJ1-1, with D hard to call. Germline-derived CDR1 and CDR2 are SGHRS and YFSETQ. V was pared by 0 bases and J by 6 bases, with 12 bases between. This CDR3 is built from 14 residues. DNA of the CDR3: TGCGCCAGCAGCTTGGCGGCTTTAAGGGCTGAAGCTTTCTTT. It codes for CASSLAALRAEAFF.

The chain has TRBV6-2 or TRBV6-3 and TRBJ2-4; either TRBD1 or TRBD2 may fit D (7 bases each). Trimming cost V 5 bases and J 7 bases, with 27 bases left between them. CDR3 size: 18 residues. The V gene's germline CDR1 is MNHEY and CDR2 SVGEGT. CDR3 nucleotide sequence: TGTGCCAGCAGTCCGCACCCTACGACAGGGAACGGGGGGAACATTCAGTACTTC. It yields the protein CASSPHPTTGNGGNIQYF.

This clonotype was seen many times. The chain combines TRBV28 with TRBJ1-5; TRBD1 matches at 10 bases. The CDR3 loop spans 16 amino acids. V was clipped by 4 bases and J by 3 bases; unmatched bases: 6. Germline CDR1 and CDR2: MDHEN and SYDVKM. DNA of the CDR3: TGTGCCAGCAGTTATCCGGGACAGGGGATCAATCAGCCCCAGCATTTT. It codes for CASSYPGQGINQPQHF.

This clonotype was counted only a few times. This rearrangement joins TRBV20-1 to TRBJ1-2; TRBD1 aligns across 7 bases. The CDR3 is 16 amino acids. Germline CDR1 is DFQATT and CDR2 is SNEGSKA (reference sequence). Trimming cost V 6 bases and J 3 bases; bases outside gene matches: 16. The CDR3 spells CSAPIQGSDRDYGYTF. The DNA of the CDR3 is TGCAGTGCCCCCATACAAGGCAGTGACAGGGACTATGGCTACACCTTC.

This clonotype appeared many times. The chain joins TRBV4-1 to TRBJ1-1; TRBD1 is a possible D gene (5 bases). Deletions cut 3 bases from V and 2 bases from J, with 10 bases between. The CDR3 is 14 residues long. The V gene's germline CDR1 is MGHRA and CDR2 YSYEKL. DNA of the CDR3: TGCGCCAGCAGCCAGATGACAGCTAACACTGAAGCTTTCTTT. It is translated as CASSQMTANTEAFF.

The chain links TRBV10-3 to TRBJ1-4; no definite D call. The germline CDR1 and CDR2 sequences are ENHRY and SYGVKD. The ends were cut back, 8 bases at V and 5 bases at J, with 9 bases in the middle. The CDR3 loop spans 12 amino acids. CDR3 amino acids: CAIGPGNEKLFF. CDR3 DNA sequence: TGTGCCATCGGGCCCGGGAATGAAAAACTGTTTTTT.

The rearrangement links TRBV12-3 or TRBV12-4 to TRBJ2-2; 7 bases map to TRBD1. J lost 0 bases, V lost 8 bases, and 9 bases had no gene match. CDR3 length equals 16 residues. This CDR3 is CASVRGTVANTGELFF. Written as DNA, the CDR3 is TGTGCCAGCGTCAGGGGGACCGTAGCGAACACCGGGGAGCTGTTTTTT.

The chain carries TRBV7-9 and TRBJ2-1; perhaps TRBD2 as D (6 bases). Germline CDR1 reads SEHNR; CDR2 reads FQNEAQ (reference sequence). CDR3 length equals 12 residues. Trimming pared 6 bases from V and 6 bases from J, leaving 9 bases between. The CDR3 sequence: CASRHGSNEQFF. The CDR3 bases are TGTGCCAGCAGGCACGGGAGCAATGAGCAGTTCTTC.